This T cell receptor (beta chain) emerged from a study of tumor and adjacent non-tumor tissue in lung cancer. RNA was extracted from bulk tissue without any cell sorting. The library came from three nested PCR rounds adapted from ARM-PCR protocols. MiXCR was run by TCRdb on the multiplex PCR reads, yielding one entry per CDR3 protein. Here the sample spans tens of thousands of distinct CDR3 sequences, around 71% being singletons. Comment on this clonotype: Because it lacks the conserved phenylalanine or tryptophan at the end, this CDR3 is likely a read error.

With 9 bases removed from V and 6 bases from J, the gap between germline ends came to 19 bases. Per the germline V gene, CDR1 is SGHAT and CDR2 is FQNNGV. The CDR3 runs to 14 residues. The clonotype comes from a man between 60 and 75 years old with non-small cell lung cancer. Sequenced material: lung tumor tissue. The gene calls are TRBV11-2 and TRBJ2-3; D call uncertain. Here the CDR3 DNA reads TGTGCCAGTAGCCCAGCAAGCCACGGGGATACGCAGTATCTT. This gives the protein CASSPASHGDTQYL.